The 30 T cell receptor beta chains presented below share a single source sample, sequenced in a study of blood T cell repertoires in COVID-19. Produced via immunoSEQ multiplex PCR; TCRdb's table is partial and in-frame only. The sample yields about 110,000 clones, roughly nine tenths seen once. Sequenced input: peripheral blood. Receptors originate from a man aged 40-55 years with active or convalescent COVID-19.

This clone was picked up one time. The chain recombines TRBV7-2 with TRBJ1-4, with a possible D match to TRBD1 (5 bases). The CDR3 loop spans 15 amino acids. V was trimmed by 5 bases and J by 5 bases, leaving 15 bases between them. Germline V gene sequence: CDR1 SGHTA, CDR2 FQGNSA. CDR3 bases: TGTGCCAGCAGCGCAGGACACGGAGAGAATGAAAAACTGTTTTTT. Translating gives CASSAGHGENEKLFF.

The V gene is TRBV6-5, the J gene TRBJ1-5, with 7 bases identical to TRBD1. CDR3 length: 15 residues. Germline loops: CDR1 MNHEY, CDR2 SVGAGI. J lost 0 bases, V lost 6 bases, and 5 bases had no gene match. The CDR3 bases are TGTGCCAGCAGCCTACAGGGGACTAGCAATCAGCCCCAGCATTTT. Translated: CASSLQGTSNQPQHF.

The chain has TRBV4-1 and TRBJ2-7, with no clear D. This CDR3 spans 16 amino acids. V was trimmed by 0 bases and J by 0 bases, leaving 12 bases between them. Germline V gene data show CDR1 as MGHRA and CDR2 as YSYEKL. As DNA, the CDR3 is TGCGCCAGCAGCCAAGATTGGCGGCTTTTCTCCTACGAGCAGTACTTC. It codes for CASSQDWRLFSYEQYF.

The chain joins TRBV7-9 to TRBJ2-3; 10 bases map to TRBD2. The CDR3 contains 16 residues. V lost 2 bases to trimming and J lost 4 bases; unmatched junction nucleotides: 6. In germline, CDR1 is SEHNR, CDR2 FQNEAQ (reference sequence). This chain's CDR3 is CASSLYASGSSDTQYF. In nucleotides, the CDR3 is TGTGCCAGCAGCTTATATGCTAGCGGGAGCTCAGATACGCAGTATTTT.

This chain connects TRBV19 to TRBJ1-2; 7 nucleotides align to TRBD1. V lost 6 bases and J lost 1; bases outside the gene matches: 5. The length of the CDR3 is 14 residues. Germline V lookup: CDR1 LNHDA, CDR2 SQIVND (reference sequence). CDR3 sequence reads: CASSPRDSNYGYTF. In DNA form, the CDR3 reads TGTGCCAGTAGCCCGAGGGACAGTAACTATGGCTACACCTTC.

The CDR3 DNA reads as TGTGCCAGCAGCCCCCTGAGGGTTGAGACCCAGTACTTC. Translated, it gives CASSPLRVETQYF. V gene TRBV16 combines with J gene TRBJ2-5, with a possible D match to TRBD2 (5 bases). The germline V gene encodes CDR1 KGHSY and CDR2 FQNENV. V lost 4 bases, J lost 5 bases, and 11 bases lay in between. CDR3 length: 13 amino acids.

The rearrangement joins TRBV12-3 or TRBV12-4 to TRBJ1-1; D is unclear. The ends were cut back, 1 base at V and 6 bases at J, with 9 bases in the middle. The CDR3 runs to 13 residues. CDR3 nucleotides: TGTGCCAGCAGTTTAGGGCTGTCCTCTGAAGCTTTCTTT. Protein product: CASSLGLSSEAFF.

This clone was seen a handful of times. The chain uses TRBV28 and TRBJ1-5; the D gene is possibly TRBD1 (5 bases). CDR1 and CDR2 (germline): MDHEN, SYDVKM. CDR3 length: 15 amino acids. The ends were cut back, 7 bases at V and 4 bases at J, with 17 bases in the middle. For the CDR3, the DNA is TGTGCCAGCAAAATGTCTACAGGATTTAATCAGCCCCAGCATTTT. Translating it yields CASKMSTGFNQPQHF.

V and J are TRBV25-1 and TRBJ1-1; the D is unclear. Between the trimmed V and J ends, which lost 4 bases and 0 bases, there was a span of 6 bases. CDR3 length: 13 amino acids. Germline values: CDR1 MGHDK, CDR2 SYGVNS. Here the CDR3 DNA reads TGTGCCAGCAGTGTTTTCGTGAACACTGAAGCTTTCTTT. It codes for CASSVFVNTEAFF.

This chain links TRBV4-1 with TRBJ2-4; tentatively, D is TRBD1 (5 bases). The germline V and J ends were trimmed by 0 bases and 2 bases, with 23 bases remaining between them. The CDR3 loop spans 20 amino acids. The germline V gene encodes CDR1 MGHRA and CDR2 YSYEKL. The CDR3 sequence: CASSQEGQSRGLATKNIQYF. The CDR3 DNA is TGCGCCAGCAGCCAAGAGGGGCAGTCTAGGGGTTTGGCCACCAAAAACATTCAGTACTTC.

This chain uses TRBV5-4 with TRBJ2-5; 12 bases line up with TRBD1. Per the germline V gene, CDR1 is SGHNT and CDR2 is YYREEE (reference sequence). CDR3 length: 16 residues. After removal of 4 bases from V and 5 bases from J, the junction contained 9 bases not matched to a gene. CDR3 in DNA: TGTGCCAGCAGCACCGGGACAGGGGGCGCGGGGGAGACCCAGTACTTC. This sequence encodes CASSTGTGGAGETQYF. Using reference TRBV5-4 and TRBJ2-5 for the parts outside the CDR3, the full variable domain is ETGVTQSPTHLIKTRGQQVTLRCSSQSGHNTVSWYQQALGQGPQFIFQYYREEENGRGNFPPRFSGLQFPNYSSELNVNALELDDSALYLCASSTGTGGAGETQYFGPGTRLLVL.

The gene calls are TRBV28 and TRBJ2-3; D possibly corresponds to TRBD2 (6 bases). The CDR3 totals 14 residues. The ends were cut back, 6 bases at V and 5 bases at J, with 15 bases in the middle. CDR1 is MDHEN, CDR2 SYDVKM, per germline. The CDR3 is CASRGGLTQDTQYF. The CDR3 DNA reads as TGTGCCAGCAGAGGAGGGTTGACACAAGATACGCAGTATTTT.

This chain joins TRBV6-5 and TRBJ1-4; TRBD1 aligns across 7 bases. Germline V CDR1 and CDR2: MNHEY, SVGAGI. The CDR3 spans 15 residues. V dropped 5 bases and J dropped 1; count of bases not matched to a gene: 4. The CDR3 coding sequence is TGTGCCAGCAGTAGAGACAGGGTAACTAATGAAAAACTGTTTTTT. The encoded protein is CASSRDRVTNEKLFF.

CDR3 nucleotide sequence: TGTGCCAGCAGCTTAGAACAGGGCGTCAACTATGGCTACACCTTC. This gives the protein CASSLEQGVNYGYTF. The chain is built from TRBV7-2 and TRBJ1-2, with a weak D call TRBD1 (6 bases). Trimming took 1 base from V and 2 from J, leaving 11 bases between them. Germline V gives CDR1 SGHTA, CDR2 FQGNSA. This CDR3 contains 15 residues.

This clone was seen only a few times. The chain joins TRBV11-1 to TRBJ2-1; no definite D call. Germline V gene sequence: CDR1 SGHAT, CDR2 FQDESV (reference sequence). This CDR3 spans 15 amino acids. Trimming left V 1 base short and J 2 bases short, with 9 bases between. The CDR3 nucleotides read TGTGCCAGCAGCTTAGTGGGCGAACCCTACAATGAGCAGTTCTTC. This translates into CASSLVGEPYNEQFF.

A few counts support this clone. The CDR3 DNA is TGTGCCAGCAGTTCCATCACCGGGACTAGCGGGAGTTCCTACGAGCAGTACTTC. This sequence encodes CASSSITGTSGSSYEQYF. The gene calls are TRBV6-2 or TRBV6-3 and TRBJ2-7; 14 bases line up with TRBD2. Germline V gene sequence: CDR1 MNHEY, CDR2 SVGEGT. This CDR3 contains 18 residues. Trimming cost V 4 bases and J 1 base; bases outside gene matches: 9.

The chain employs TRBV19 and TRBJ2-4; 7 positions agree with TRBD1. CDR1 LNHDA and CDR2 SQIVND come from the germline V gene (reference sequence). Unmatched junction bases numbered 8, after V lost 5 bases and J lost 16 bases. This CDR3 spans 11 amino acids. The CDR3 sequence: CASSSLGQEYF. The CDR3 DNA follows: TGTGCCAGTAGTTCTCTAGGACAGGAATACTTC.

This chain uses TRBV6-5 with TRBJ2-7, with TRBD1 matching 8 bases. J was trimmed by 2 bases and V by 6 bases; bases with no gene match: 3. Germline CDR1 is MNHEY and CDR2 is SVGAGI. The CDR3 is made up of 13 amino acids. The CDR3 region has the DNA TGTGCCAGCAGGAAGACAGGGGCCTACGAGCAGTACTTC. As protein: CASRKTGAYEQYF.

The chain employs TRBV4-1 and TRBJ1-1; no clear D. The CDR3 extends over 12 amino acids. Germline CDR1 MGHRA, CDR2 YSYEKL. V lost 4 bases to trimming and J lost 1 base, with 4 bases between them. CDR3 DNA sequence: TGCGCCAGCAGCCCAGGGAACACTGAAGCTTTCTTT. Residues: CASSPGNTEAFF.

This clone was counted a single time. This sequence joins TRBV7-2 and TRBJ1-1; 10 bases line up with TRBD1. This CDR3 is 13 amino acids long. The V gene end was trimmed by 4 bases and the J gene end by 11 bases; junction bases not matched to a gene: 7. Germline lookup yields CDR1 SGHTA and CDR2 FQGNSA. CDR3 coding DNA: TGTGCCAGCAGCTCCCGGGACAGGGGTGGGGCTTTCTTT. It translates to CASSSRDRGGAFF.

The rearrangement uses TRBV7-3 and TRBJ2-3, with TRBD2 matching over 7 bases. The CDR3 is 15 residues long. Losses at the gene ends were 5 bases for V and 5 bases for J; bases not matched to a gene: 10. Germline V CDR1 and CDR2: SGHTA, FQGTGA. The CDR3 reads CASSRGGPKQDTQYF. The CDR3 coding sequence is TGTGCCAGCAGCCGCGGGGGACCCAAGCAAGATACGCAGTATTTT.

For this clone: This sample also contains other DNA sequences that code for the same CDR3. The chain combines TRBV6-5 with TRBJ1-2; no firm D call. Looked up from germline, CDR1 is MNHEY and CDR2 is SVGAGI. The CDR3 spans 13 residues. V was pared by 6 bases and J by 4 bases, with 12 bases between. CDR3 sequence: CASSPRGSYGYTF. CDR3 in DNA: TGTGCCAGCAGCCCACGAGGATCCTATGGCTACACCTTC.

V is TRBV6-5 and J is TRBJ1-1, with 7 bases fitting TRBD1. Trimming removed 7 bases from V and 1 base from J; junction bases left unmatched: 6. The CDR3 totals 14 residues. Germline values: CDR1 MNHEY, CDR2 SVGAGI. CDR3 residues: CASNRQGWNTEAFF. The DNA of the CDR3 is TGTGCCAGCAATCGACAGGGCTGGAACACTGAAGCTTTCTTT.

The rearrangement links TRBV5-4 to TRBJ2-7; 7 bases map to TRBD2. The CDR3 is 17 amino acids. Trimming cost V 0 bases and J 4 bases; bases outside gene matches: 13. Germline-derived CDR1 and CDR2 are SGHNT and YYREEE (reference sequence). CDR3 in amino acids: CASSLDPGGGALYEQYF. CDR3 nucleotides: TGTGCCAGCAGCTTGGATCCTGGGGGGGGAGCCCTATACGAGCAGTACTTC. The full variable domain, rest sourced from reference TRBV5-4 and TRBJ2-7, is ETGVTQSPTHLIKTRGQQVTLRCSSQSGHNTVSWYQQALGQGPQFIFQYYREEENGRGNFPPRFSGLQFPNYSSELNVNALELDDSALYLCASSLDPGGGALYEQYFGPGTRLTVT.

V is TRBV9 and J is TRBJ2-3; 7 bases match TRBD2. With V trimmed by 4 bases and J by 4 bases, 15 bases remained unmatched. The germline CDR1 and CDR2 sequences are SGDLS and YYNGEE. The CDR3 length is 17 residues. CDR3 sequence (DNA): TGTGCCAGCAGCCTTCACTGGTCTAGCGGATTCTCAGATACGCAGTATTTT. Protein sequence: CASSLHWSSGFSDTQYF.

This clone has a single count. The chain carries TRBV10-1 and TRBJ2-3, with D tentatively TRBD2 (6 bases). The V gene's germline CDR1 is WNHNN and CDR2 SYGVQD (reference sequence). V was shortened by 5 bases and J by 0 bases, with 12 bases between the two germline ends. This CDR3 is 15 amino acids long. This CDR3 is CASSPIAASTDTQYF. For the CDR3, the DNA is TGCGCCAGCAGTCCAATAGCGGCTAGCACAGATACGCAGTATTTT.

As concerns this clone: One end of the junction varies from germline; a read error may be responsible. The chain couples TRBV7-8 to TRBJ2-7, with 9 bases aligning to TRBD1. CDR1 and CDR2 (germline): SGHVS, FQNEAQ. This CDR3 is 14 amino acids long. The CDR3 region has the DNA TGTGCCAGCACCTTAGGGGGACAGGGCTACGAGCAGTACTTC. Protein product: CASTLGGQGYEQYF.

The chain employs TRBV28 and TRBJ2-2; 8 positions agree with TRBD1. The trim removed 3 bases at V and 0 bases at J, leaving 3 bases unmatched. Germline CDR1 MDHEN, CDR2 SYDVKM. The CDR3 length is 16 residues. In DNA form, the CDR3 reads TGTGCCAGCAGTTTTCAGGGGGCCCCGAACACCGGGGAGCTGTTTTTT. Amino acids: CASSFQGAPNTGELFF.

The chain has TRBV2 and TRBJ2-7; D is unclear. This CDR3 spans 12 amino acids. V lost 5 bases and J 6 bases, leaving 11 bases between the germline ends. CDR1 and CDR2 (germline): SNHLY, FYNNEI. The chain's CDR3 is CASSRTNLEQYF. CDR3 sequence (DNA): TGTGCCAGCAGTAGAACAAACCTCGAGCAGTACTTC.

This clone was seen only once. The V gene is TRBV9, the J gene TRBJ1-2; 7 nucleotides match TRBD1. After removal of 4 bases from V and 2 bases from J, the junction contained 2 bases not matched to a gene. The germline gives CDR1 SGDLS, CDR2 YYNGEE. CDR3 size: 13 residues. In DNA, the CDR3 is TGTGCCAGCAGCTTACAGGGGAACTATGGCTACACCTTC. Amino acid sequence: CASSLQGNYGYTF.